The rows below give T cell receptor beta chains drawn from one sample of a study of CD8 T cells in Susac syndrome. TCRdb processed the immunoSEQ multiplex PCR reads anew with MiXCR; each CDR3 protein has one entry. The sample carries roughly 200,000 distinct CDR3 sequences, roughly 90% recorded once. The sequencing sample was made of CD4+ T cells from PBMCs. These receptors came from a human donor with Susac syndrome. Each CDR3 is given with its conserved first and last residue. The order of the fields is V gene, D gene, J gene, clone size, CDR3 length, CDR3 protein, CDR3 DNA. The D gene is left open where the match is weak. Clone size is not always given. Where it is, it says once, few, many or a class for expanded clones.

>TRBV7-6|TRBD1|TRBJ2-5|.|15
CASSLSSYRGETQYF
TGTGCCAGCAGCTTGAGTAGCTACAGGGGAGAGACCCAGTACTTC
>TRBV5-1|.|TRBJ1-6|.|15
CASSTIPEGNSPLHF
TGCGCCAGCAGCACCATCCCGGAGGGTAACTCACCCCTCCACTTT
>TRBV10-3|TRBD2|TRBJ2-7|.|13
CAISGSETYEQYF
TGTGCCATAAGCGGGAGTGAGACCTACGAGCAGTACTTC
>TRBV5-1|TRBD1|TRBJ1-1|.|14
CASSLTGETTEAFF
TGCGCCAGCAGCTTGACAGGGGAGACCACTGAAGCTTTCTTT
>TRBV11-2|TRBD1|TRBJ1-4|few|15
CASSSRGRMSEKLFF
TGTGCCAGCAGCTCCAGGGGGCGGATGAGTGAAAAACTGTTTTTT
>TRBV1|.|TRBJ2-5|.|19
CTSSQDFRRGLAGTETQYF
TGCACCAGCAGCCAAGATTTCAGACGGGGACTAGCGGGGACGGAGACCCAGTACTTC
>TRBV20-1|.|TRBJ1-5|.|13
CSASRDSNQPQHF
TGCAGTGCTAGCAGGGATAGCAATCAGCCCCAGCATTTT
>TRBV29-1|.|TRBJ2-1|.|12
CSVSGDLNEQFF
TGCAGCGTTTCAGGGGATCTCAATGAGCAGTTCTTC
>TRBV7-9|.|TRBJ1-1|.|13
CASTLDGNTEAFF
TGTGCCAGCACCCTAGATGGGAACACTGAAGCTTTCTTT
>TRBV2|.|TRBJ2-1|.|15
CASRELATEGDEQFF
TGTGCCAGCAGGGAACTAGCGACCGAGGGGGATGAGCAGTTCTTC
>TRBV9|TRBD1|TRBJ1-5|.|15
CASSLQGTSNQPQHF
TGTGCCAGCAGCCTACAGGGGACGAGCAATCAGCCCCAGCATTTT
>TRBV30|TRBD1|TRBJ2-7|.|12
CAWNRGPYEQYF
TGTGCCTGGAACAGGGGACCCTACGAGCAGTACTTC
>TRBV3-1|TRBD1|TRBJ1-5|.|16
CASSHSGQNNNQPQHF
TGTGCCAGCAGCCACTCGGGACAGAACAACAATCAGCCCCAGCATTTT
>TRBV12-3/TRBV12-4|.|TRBJ1-3|.|14
CASSSRLGKNTIYF
TGTGCCAGCAGTTCAAGACTTGGGAAAAACACCATATATTTT
>TRBV28|TRBD2|TRBJ2-3|.|16
CASSTLGREYSDTQYF
TGTGCCAGCAGCACCCTGGGGCGGGAGTATTCAGATACGCAGTATTTT
>TRBV5-5|TRBD2|TRBJ2-7|.|15
CASSHSGTLNYEQYF
TGTGCCAGCAGCCATAGCGGGACCCTAAACTACGAGCAGTACTTC